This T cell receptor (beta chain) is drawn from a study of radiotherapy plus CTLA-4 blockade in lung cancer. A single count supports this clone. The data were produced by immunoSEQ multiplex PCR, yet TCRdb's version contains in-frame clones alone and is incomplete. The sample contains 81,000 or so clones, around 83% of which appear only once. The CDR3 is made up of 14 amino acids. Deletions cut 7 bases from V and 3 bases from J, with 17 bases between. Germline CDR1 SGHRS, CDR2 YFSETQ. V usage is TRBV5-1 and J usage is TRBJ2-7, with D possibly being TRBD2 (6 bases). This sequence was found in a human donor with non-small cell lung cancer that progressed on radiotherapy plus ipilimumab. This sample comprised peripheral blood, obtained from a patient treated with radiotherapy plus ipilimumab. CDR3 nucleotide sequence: TGCGCCAGCCGTAGCGCGGGATCCCGCTACGAGCAGTACTTC. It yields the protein CASRSAGSRYEQYF.